This T cell receptor beta chain was found in a study of a mutant IDH1 vaccine in newly diagnosed glioma (TCRdb year 2021). Concerning the study at large: Eight vaccinations were administered to patients in weeks 1, 3, 5, 7, 11, 15, 19 and 23, corresponding to visits V03 through V10. Vaccination began 4-6 weeks after radiotherapy alone, or alongside temozolomide cycles in the chemotherapy-containing groups. Prior to enrollment, standard therapy consisting of radiotherapy alone, temozolomide alone, or radiochemotherapy with temozolomide had been administered to patients, with the combination being received by most patients. Longitudinal TCRB deep sequencing was performed for about two dozen treated patients wherever samples were available for exploratory analyses. Peripheral blood samples were drawn at six visits, namely V03 (baseline), V05, V07, V10, V12 and V13. Of the approximately 30 treated patients, approximately 60% were male and approximately 38% were female, and the mean age was roughly 40 years. What the work shows at the level of the full study, not this receptor alone: Immune responses induced by the vaccine were seen in around 93% of patients across multiple MHC alleles. The authors noted that analyses of patient blood samples could not be reproduced because of sample limitations. No apparent relationship was observed between pseudoprogression and alterations in the top peripheral T cell clonotypes detected by TCRB sequencing. Selection of PBMC samples for TCRB deep sequencing was based on availability.

As regards this clone: Its antigen is still unknown. The input lacks base qualities; no much larger clone sits a single base away.

The CDR3, from cysteine to phenylalanine, totals 16 residues. CDR3 DNA is the only sequence kept; it has 48 bases, read in frame from the first base. Trimming removed 10 bases from V and 0 bases from J; the gene matches leave 12 bases unexplained. The germline V gene sets CDR1 to ENHRY and CDR2 to SYGVKD. The sample's time point label is to be understood as: week 11, during vaccination. Each vaccine dose was 300 ug of a 20-mer mutant IDH1 peptide in Montanide, given subcutaneously with topical imiquimod. Newly diagnosed WHO grade 3 or 4 IDH1-mutant astrocytomas showing loss of nuclear ATRX were present in the donors. The samples were drawn from NOA16, a multicentre, single-arm, open-label phase I trial in Germany that tested a mutant IDH1 peptide vaccine in humans for the first time. Genomic DNA for TCRB sequencing was isolated from EDTA blood with the DNeasy Blood and Tissue Kit. The library came from the immunoSEQ multiplex PCR assay. Rearranged TCR beta chain sequences were amplified with the hsTCRB Kit following the manufacturer's protocol. Sequencing of TCRB libraries was carried out on an Illumina MiSeq. The original pipeline was this. The proprietary platform of the kit vendor was used for demultiplexing, trimming and gene mapping. In TCRdb, the immuneACCESS table is reduced to in-frame sequences with V and J assigned. These tables do not hold every clone; where another copy was compared, an unresolved V gene accounts for under half, and the others remain unexplained. V and J calls and clone size follow that table, whereas D and trimming were derived from the DNA. This sample holds 120,000 or so clones; roughly 77% were observed only once. 4.5% to 5.5% of the sample is held by the ten biggest clonotypes.

Sequences were derived from PBMCs, sampled from a glioma patient whose treatment included an IDH1 peptide vaccine. The rearranged segments are TRBV10-3 and TRBJ2-1, and TRBD1 aligns with 7 junction nucleotides. This sequence was found in a man aged 40-49 years with glioma. The DNA reads as follows: TGTGCCACCAGAGACCGACAGGGCAGCTCCTACAATGAGCAGTTCTTC. This is translated as CATRDRQGSSYNEQFF.